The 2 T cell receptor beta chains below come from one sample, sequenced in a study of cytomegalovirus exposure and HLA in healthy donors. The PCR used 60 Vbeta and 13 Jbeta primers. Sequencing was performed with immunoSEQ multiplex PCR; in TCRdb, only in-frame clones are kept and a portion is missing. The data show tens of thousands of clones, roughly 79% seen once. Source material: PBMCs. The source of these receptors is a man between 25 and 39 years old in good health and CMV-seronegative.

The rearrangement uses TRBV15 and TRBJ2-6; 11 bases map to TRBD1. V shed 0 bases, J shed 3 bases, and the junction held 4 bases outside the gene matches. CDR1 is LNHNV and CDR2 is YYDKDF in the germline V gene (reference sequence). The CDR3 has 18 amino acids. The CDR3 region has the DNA TGTGCCACCAGCAGAGATCCGGACAGGGGGCTTGGGGCCAACGTCCTGACTTTC. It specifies CATSRDPDRGLGANVLTF.

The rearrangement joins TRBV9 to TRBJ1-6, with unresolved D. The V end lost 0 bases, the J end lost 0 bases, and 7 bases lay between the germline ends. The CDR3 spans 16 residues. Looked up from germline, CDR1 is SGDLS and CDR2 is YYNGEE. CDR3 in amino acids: CASSVGGSSYNSPLHF. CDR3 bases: TGTGCCAGCAGCGTAGGTGGGAGCTCCTATAATTCACCCCTCCACTTT.